The rows below give T cell receptor beta chains drawn from one sample of a study of blood T cell repertoires in COVID-19. The protocol was immunoSEQ multiplex PCR, while the TCRdb copy is restricted to in-frame clones and leaves out a portion. In the table there are about 370,000 clones, 80% to 90% of which are singletons. The sample was peripheral blood. These receptors all stem from a woman in her 30s with COVID-19, enrolled during active disease. The CDR3 runs from the conserved cysteine through the conserved F or W. The order of the fields is V gene, J gene, D gene, clone size, CDR3 protein, CDR3 DNA. D genes are given only for firm matches. The size entry is marked missing in some rows and otherwise reads once, few, many or a size class.

V: TRBV29-1
J: TRBJ2-1
D: TRBD2
size: NA
CDR3: CSGATSVSNEQFF
DNA: TGCAGCGGGGCGACTAGCGTCTCGAATGAGCAGTTCTTC

V: TRBV18
J: TRBJ2-1
D: TRBD2
size: NA
CDR3: CASSPQIPSGGPKQFF
DNA: TGTGCCAGCTCACCACAGATTCCTAGCGGGGGTCCAAAGCAGTTCTTC

V: TRBV11-2
J: TRBJ2-7
D: TRBD2
size: NA
CDR3: CASSLGLGTSGVPYEQYF
DNA: TGTGCCAGCAGCTTGGGACTCGGGACTAGCGGGGTACCCTACGAGCAGTACTTC

V: TRBV5-1
J: TRBJ2-3
D: NA
size: NA
CDR3: CASRESDTQYF
DNA: TGCGCCAGCAGGGAGTCGGATACGCAGTATTTT

V: TRBV4-3
J: TRBJ2-1
D: TRBD2
size: NA
CDR3: CASSQEISGVLRATYNEQFF
DNA: TGCGCCAGCAGCCAAGAAATTAGCGGGGTATTAAGAGCGACCTACAATGAGCAGTTCTTC

V: TRBV18
J: TRBJ1-2
D: TRBD1
size: NA
CDR3: CASSPGRQGMNYGYTF
DNA: TGTGCCAGCTCACCGGGACGACAGGGAATGAACTATGGCTACACCTTC

V: TRBV18
J: TRBJ1-1
D: TRBD1
size: few
CDR3: CASSPRQGETEAFF
DNA: TGTGCCAGCTCACCCCGACAGGGAGAAACTGAAGCTTTCTTT

V: TRBV19
J: TRBJ1-5
D: TRBD1
size: NA
CDR3: CASSMTGRFQPQHF
DNA: TGTGCCAGTAGTATGACAGGGCGGTTTCAGCCCCAGCATTTT

V: TRBV10-3
J: TRBJ2-5
D: NA
size: NA
CDR3: CAISESAGVGETQYF
DNA: TGTGCCATCAGTGAGTCAGCGGGCGTCGGGGAGACCCAGTACTTC

V: TRBV25-1
J: TRBJ1-2
D: NA
size: once
CDR3: CASRDTGVAYGYTF
DNA: TGTGCCAGCAGGGATACCGGGGTCGCCTATGGCTACACCTTC

V: TRBV6-6
J: TRBJ2-3
D: NA
size: NA
CDR3: CASSYPTGADTQYF
DNA: TGTGCCAGCAGTTACCCGACGGGGGCAGATACGCAGTATTTT

V: TRBV10-3
J: TRBJ2-1
D: TRBD1
size: once
CDR3: CAINHGTGDNNEQFF
DNA: TGTGCCATTAACCACGGGACAGGTGACAACAATGAGCAGTTCTTC

V: TRBV14
J: TRBJ1-1
D: NA
size: NA
CDR3: CASSTRRGSDTEAFF
DNA: TGTGCCAGCAGCACGCGGCGGGGAAGCGACACTGAAGCTTTCTTT

V: TRBV28
J: TRBJ1-1
D: TRBD1
size: NA
CDR3: CASSLTGTGEPEAFF
DNA: TGTGCCAGCAGTCTTACCGGGACAGGGGAGCCTGAAGCTTTCTTT

V: TRBV7-2
J: TRBJ2-3
D: TRBD2
size: NA
CDR3: CASSTSGSRDTQYF
DNA: TGTGCCAGCAGCACTAGCGGGTCCCGAGATACGCAGTATTTT

V: TRBV6-5
J: TRBJ1-3
D: NA
size: NA
CDR3: CASSLRAGNTIYF
DNA: TGTGCCAGCAGTCTGCGGGCTGGAAACACCATATATTTT

V: TRBV2
J: TRBJ1-2
D: TRBD1
size: NA
CDR3: CASKETGGVFYGYTF
DNA: TGTGCCAGCAAGGAGACAGGGGGCGTCTTCTATGGCTACACCTTC

V: TRBV27
J: TRBJ1-1
D: NA
size: NA
CDR3: CASSAGDTEAFF
DNA: TGTGCCAGCAGTGCAGGGGACACTGAAGCTTTCTTT

V: TRBV19
J: TRBJ2-7
D: TRBD1
size: few
CDR3: CASSMQGAYEQYF
DNA: TGTGCCAGTAGTATGCAGGGGGCCTACGAGCAGTACTTC

V: TRBV14
J: TRBJ2-3
D: TRBD2
size: NA
CDR3: CASSQERSGGTLDTQYF
DNA: TGTGCCAGCAGCCAAGAGAGGAGCGGGGGGACTTTAGATACGCAGTATTTT

V: TRBV28
J: TRBJ1-4
D: TRBD1
size: NA
CDR3: CASSSDGDDRGLGKLFF
DNA: TGTGCCAGCAGTTCGGACGGGGACGACAGGGGGCTTGGAAAACTGTTTTTT

V: TRBV7-2
J: TRBJ2-3
D: TRBD1
size: NA
CDR3: CASSFRGQVITDTQYF
DNA: TGTGCCAGCAGCTTTAGGGGACAGGTCATAACAGATACGCAGTATTTT

V: TRBV18
J: TRBJ2-1
D: TRBD2
size: NA
CDR3: CASSPGTSGGNEQFF
DNA: TGTGCCAGCTCACCAGGGACTAGCGGCGGCAATGAGCAGTTCTTC

V: TRBV12-5
J: TRBJ2-5
D: NA
size: NA
CDR3: CASDVADQETQYF
DNA: TGTGCTAGTGATGTAGCGGATCAAGAGACCCAGTACTTC

V: TRBV4-3
J: TRBJ2-1
D: NA
size: NA
CDR3: CASSQDGEHNEQFF
DNA: TGCGCCAGCAGCCAAGATGGAGAGCACAATGAGCAGTTCTTC

V: TRBV7-6
J: TRBJ2-3
D: TRBD2
size: NA
CDR3: CASSLDGNRASGRFTDTQYF
DNA: TGTGCCAGCAGCTTAGACGGGAACAGGGCTAGCGGGAGATTCACAGATACGCAGTATTTT

V: TRBV15
J: TRBJ2-5
D: NA
size: NA
CDR3: CATTRQSATDTQYF
DNA: TGTGCCACCACTCGACAGTCCGCCACAGACACCCAGTACTTC

V: TRBV5-6
J: TRBJ2-2
D: NA
size: NA
CDR3: CASSLVGANTGELFF
DNA: TGTGCCAGCAGCTTGGTGGGAGCGAACACCGGGGAGCTGTTTTTT

V: TRBV6-5
J: TRBJ2-7
D: NA
size: NA
CDR3: CASLAGPGEEQYF
DNA: TGTGCCAGCCTAGCTGGCCCAGGAGAGGAGCAGTACTTC

V: TRBV13
J: TRBJ2-1
D: NA
size: NA
CDR3: CASSQGISLNEQFF
DNA: TGTGCCAGCAGCCAGGGGATCTCGCTTAATGAGCAGTTCTTC

V: TRBV7-2
J: TRBJ2-7
D: TRBD2
size: NA
CDR3: CASSLKRGSSYEQYF
DNA: TGTGCCAGCAGCTTGAAGCGGGGCAGCTCCTACGAGCAGTACTTC

V: TRBV6-5
J: TRBJ2-5
D: TRBD1
size: NA
CDR3: CASSRGTAQETQYF
DNA: TGTGCCAGCAGCCGTGGGACAGCCCAAGAGACCCAGTACTTC

V: TRBV7-9
J: TRBJ1-1
D: NA
size: once
CDR3: CASSLALGNTEAFF
DNA: TGTGCCAGCAGCTTAGCTCTAGGGAACACTGAAGCTTTCTTT

V: TRBV10-3
J: TRBJ1-4
D: NA
size: NA
CDR3: CASREGGNEKLFF
DNA: TGTGCCTCCCGAGAGGGAGGGAATGAAAAACTGTTTTTT

V: TRBV24-1
J: TRBJ2-1
D: TRBD2
size: NA
CDR3: CATSEGREDPHIINEQFF
DNA: TGTGCCACCAGTGAGGGGCGGGAGGACCCGCACATTATCAATGAGCAGTTCTTC

V: TRBV4-1
J: TRBJ2-1
D: NA
size: NA
CDR3: CASRGGGSYNEQFF
DNA: TGCGCCAGCAGGGGGGGTGGCTCCTACAATGAGCAGTTCTTC

V: TRBV18
J: TRBJ2-2
D: TRBD1
size: NA
CDR3: CASSPRTGASGVTGELFF
DNA: TGTGCCAGCTCACCCCGGACAGGGGCTTCGGGGGTAACCGGGGAGCTGTTTTTT

V: TRBV5-4
J: TRBJ1-3
D: NA
size: NA
CDR3: CASSLEAGPSGNTIYF
DNA: TGTGCCAGCAGCTTGGAGGCAGGGCCCTCTGGAAACACCATATATTTT

V: TRBV6-5
J: TRBJ1-2
D: TRBD1
size: NA
CDR3: CASSYRTGPYGYTF
DNA: TGTGCCAGCAGTTACCGGACAGGCCCCTATGGCTACACCTTC

V: TRBV7-8
J: TRBJ2-2
D: TRBD2
size: few
CDR3: CASSSPYGLAGVSTGELFF
DNA: TGTGCCAGCAGCTCGCCGTATGGCCTAGCGGGGGTTTCCACCGGGGAGCTGTTTTTT

V: TRBV7-8
J: TRBJ2-3
D: TRBD2
size: NA
CDR3: CASTGIISGGVSDTQYF
DNA: TGTGCCAGCACGGGCATAATTAGCGGGGGGGTTTCAGATACGCAGTATTTT